The source of this TCR beta chain is a study of blood T cell repertoires in COVID-19. For the study at large: Specimens from acute and convalescent COVID-19 originated in the United States, Italy and Spain. From T cells, B-cell-depleted T cells, or PBMCs came the material, which was cDNA or gDNA.

Original data processing: Estimates of nucleated cell counts were drawn from the amplification of reference gene primers. This table comes from immunoSEQ multiplex PCR, and its TCRdb copy is limited to in-frame clones, with some not included. The V and J calls and clone size are taken from that table; D and trimming were inferred from the DNA. The repertoire consists of under 60,000 clones, with roughly 83% occurring once and the leading ten covering less than 6%. The sample holds a few counts of this clone. The CDR3 length is 14 residues. Germline assignment: CDR1 MNHEY and CDR2 SMNVEV (reference sequence). Between the trimmed V and J ends, which lost 0 bases and 11 bases, there was a span of 11 bases.

This TCR was recovered from a human donor in a cohort sampled during active COVID-19. V usage is TRBV27 and J usage is TRBJ1-6, with D tentatively TRBD1 (5 bases). The source material was peripheral blood. CDR3 loop: CASSLSQGSAPLHF. Written as DNA, the CDR3 is TGTGCCAGCAGTTTATCTCAGGGCAGTGCACCCCTCCACTTT.